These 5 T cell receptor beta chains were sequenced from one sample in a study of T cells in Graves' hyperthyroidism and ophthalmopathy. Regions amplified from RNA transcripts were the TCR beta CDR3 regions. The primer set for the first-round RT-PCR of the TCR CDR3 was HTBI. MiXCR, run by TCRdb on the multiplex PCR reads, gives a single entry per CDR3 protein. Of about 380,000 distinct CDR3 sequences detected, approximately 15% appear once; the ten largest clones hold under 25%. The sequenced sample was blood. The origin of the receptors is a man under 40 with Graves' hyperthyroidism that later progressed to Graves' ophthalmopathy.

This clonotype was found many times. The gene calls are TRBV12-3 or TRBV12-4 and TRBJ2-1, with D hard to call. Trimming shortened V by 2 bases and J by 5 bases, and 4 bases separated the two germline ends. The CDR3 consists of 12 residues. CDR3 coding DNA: TGTGCCAGCAGTTTATCGGACAATGAGCAGTTCTTC. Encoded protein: CASSLSDNEQFF.

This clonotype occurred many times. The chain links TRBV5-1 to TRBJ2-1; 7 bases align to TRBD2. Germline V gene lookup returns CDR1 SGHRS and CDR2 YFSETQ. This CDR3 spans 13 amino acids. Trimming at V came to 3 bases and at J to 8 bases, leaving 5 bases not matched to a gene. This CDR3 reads CASSSSTSHEQFF. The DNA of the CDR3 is TGCGCCAGCAGCTCCTCGACTAGCCATGAGCAGTTCTTC.

This chain's CDR3 is CAGHRSSGNTIYF. In nucleotides, the CDR3 is TGTGCCGGCCACAGGTCCTCTGGAAACACCATATATTTT. The chain has TRBV30 and TRBJ1-3, with D possibly matching TRBD1 (5 bases). This CDR3 comprises 13 residues. Germline CDR1 GTSNPN, CDR2 SVGIG (reference sequence). Trimming took 8 bases from V and 0 from J, leaving 11 bases between them. The full variable domain, completed using reference TRBV30 and TRBJ1-3, is SQTIHQWPATLVQPVGSPLSLECTVEGTSNPNLYWYRQAAGRGLQLLFYSVGIGQISSEVPQNLSASRPQDRQFILSSKKLLLSDSGFYLCAGHRSSGNTIYFGEGSWLTVV.

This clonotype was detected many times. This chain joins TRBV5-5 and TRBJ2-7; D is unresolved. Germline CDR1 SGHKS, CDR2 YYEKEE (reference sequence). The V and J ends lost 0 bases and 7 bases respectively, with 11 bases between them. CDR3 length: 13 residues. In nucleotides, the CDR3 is TGTGCCAGCAGCTTGGGCAGCCAGAGGGAGCAGTACTTC. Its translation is CASSLGSQREQYF.

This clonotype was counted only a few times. The CDR3 is CASSPPGREAFF. CDR3 DNA: TGTGCCAGCTCACCACCAGGCAGGGAGGCTTTCTTT. The V gene is TRBV18, the J gene TRBJ1-1; a weak D match, TRBD1 (5 bases). V was cut by 0 bases and J by 11 bases, with 10 bases left in between. Per the germline V gene, CDR1 is KGHSH and CDR2 is LQKENI. The CDR3 is made up of 12 amino acids.